Shown below are 21 T cell receptor beta chains from a single sample sequenced in a study of blood T cells in healthy people across ages. A J-beta primer mix and a sample-barcoded 5' primer were used in a second PCR of roughly 6 to 12 cycles. MiXCR, run by TCRdb on the 5' RACE reads, gives a single entry per CDR3 protein. The top ten clones hold 6.5% to 8% of a sample with roughly 1.4 million distinct CDR3 sequences, 59% of them seen once. The source material was blood. These receptor sequences come from a man aged 18-30 years in good health.

DNA for the CDR3: TGTGCCAGCAGGGAAGGACAGACGGGCACTGAAGCTTTCTTT. Protein sequence: CASREGQTGTEAFF. The V and J genes are TRBV14 and TRBJ1-1; tentative D call: TRBD1 (6 bases). The V gene lost 6 bases and the J gene lost 4 bases, with 15 bases spanning the gap. Per the germline V gene, CDR1 is SGHDN and CDR2 is FVKESK. This CDR3 is built from 14 residues. Variable domain in full (rest from reference TRBV14 and TRBJ1-1): EAGVTQFPSHSVIEKGQTVTLRCDPISGHDNLYWYRRVMGKEIKFLLHFVKESKQDESGMPNNRFLAERTGGTYSTLKVQPAELEDSGVYFCASREGQTGTEAFFGQGTRLTVV.

The genes are TRBV29-1 and TRBJ1-2; D remains unclear. The germline V gene has CDR1 SQVTM and CDR2 ANQGSEA. This CDR3 spans 13 amino acids. V shed 2 bases and J shed 4 bases, with 11 bases lying between them. The CDR3 region has the DNA TGCAGCGTTGAAATCAATCGGTTCTATGGCTACACCTTC. Protein: CSVEINRFYGYTF. Together with reference TRBV29-1 and TRBJ1-2, the CDR3 gives the full variable domain: SAVISQKPSRDICQRGTSLTIQCQVDSQVTMMFWYRQQPGQSLTLIATANQGSEATYESGFVIDKFPISRPNLTFSTLTVSNMSPEDSSIYLCSVEINRFYGYTFGSGTRLTVV.

The rearrangement uses TRBV7-6 and TRBJ1-1; D is undetermined. The CDR3 loop spans 15 amino acids. In germline, CDR1 is SGHVS, CDR2 FNYEAQ. V was trimmed by 2 bases and J by 3 bases, leaving 13 bases between them. CDR3 sequence reads: CASSLKARWDTEAFF. CDR3 coding DNA: TGTGCCAGCAGCTTAAAGGCCCGATGGGACACTGAAGCTTTCTTT.

This clonotype was seen more than once but under ten times. V is TRBV5-1 and J is TRBJ2-5; perhaps D is TRBD1 or TRBD2 (5 bases each). The CDR3 loop spans 13 amino acids. The V and J ends lost 2 bases and 5 bases respectively, with 10 bases between them. Germline V lookup: CDR1 SGHRS, CDR2 YFSETQ. The DNA for the CDR3 is TGCGCCAGCAGCTTAACCGGGGCGGAGACCCAGTACTTC. Its translation is CASSLTGAETQYF.

This clonotype was observed a few times. This chain uses TRBV6-6 with TRBJ2-5; D uncertain. Germline CDR1 is MNHNY and CDR2 is SVGAGI (reference sequence). The CDR3 is 15 residues long. Trimming stripped 7 bases from V and 2 bases from J, with 17 bases between. In nucleotides, the CDR3 is TGTGCCAGCACCCTCCGGGCAGCTCTGCAAGAGACCCAGTACTTC. Translated: CASTLRAALQETQYF.

This clonotype has a handful of counts. The V call is TRBV5-5, the J call TRBJ2-4; D unclear. Germline CDR1 reads SGHKS; CDR2 reads YYEKEE (reference sequence). Trimming took 7 bases from V and 6 from J, leaving 11 bases between them. The CDR3 contains 12 residues. CDR3 in amino acids: CASRRNSNIQYF. CDR3 nucleotides: TGTGCCAGCCGCCGTAACTCAAACATTCAGTACTTC.

This clonotype was seen only a few times. The chain recombines TRBV29-1 with TRBJ2-7; D may be TRBD1 (5 bases). This CDR3 spans 12 amino acids. Germline V gene data show CDR1 as SQVTM and CDR2 as ANQGSEA. The V end lost 3 bases, the J end lost 6 bases, and 12 bases lay between the germline ends. CDR3 region: CSVEWERGEQYF. CDR3 nucleotide sequence: TGCAGCGTTGAGTGGGAAAGGGGCGAGCAGTACTTC.

The chain couples TRBV4-3 to TRBJ2-1; 7 bases agree with TRBD1. This CDR3 has 13 amino acids. From germline, CDR1 is LGHNA and CDR2 YSLEER. V lost 2 bases to trimming and J lost 5 bases; unmatched junction nucleotides: 0. CDR3 in DNA: TGCGCCAGCAGCCAAAGGGGGCACAATGAGCAGTTCTTC. Its translation: CASSQRGHNEQFF.

J is TRBJ2-7 and V is TRBV29-1; D possibly uses TRBD1 or TRBD2 (6 bases each). V was clipped by 5 bases and J by 7 bases, with 18 bases between them. Germline CDR1 and CDR2: SQVTM and ANQGSEA. The CDR3 sequence is 13 residues long. The CDR3 DNA sequence: TGCAGCGTTTTGGAGGGGGGCTCGTGGGAGCAGTACTTC. Amino acids: CSVLEGGSWEQYF.

Turning to this clonotype: The junction departs from the called germline gene at one end, perhaps through a read error. This rearrangement joins TRBV20-1 to TRBJ1-1, with 7 bases aligning to TRBD1. Germline CDR1 and CDR2: DFQATT and SNEGSKA (reference sequence). This CDR3 has 17 residues. The CDR3 DNA reads TGCAGTGCTCATCCACCTTTCACAGGGGTGATGAACACTGAAACTTTCTTT. It yields the protein CSAHPPFTGVMNTETFF.

The rearrangement uses TRBV6-1 and TRBJ2-5, with TRBD2 as a possible D gene (6 bases). V dropped 1 base and J dropped 5 bases, with 14 bases sitting between them. In germline, CDR1 is MNHNS, CDR2 SASEGT. The CDR3 runs to 15 residues. The CDR3 is CASSEGGGRLETQYF. The CDR3 DNA is TGTGCCAGCAGTGAAGGCGGAGGGCGGCTGGAGACCCAGTACTTC.

This clonotype was detected only a few times. The chain recombines TRBV28 with TRBJ2-4, with D hard to call. The DNA end is more similar to TRBJ2-7, so the J call may be wrong. Germline V gene sequence: CDR1 MDHEN, CDR2 SYDVKM. The CDR3 length is 12 residues. CDR3 nucleotides: TGTGCCAGCAGTTTATCCCGCCACGAGCAGTACTTC. Translating it yields CASSLSRHEQYF.

At least ten counts were recorded for this clonotype. V and J are TRBV20-1 and TRBJ2-7; tentatively, D is TRBD2 (7 bases). This CDR3 has 14 amino acids. The germline gives CDR1 DFQATT, CDR2 SNEGSKA (reference sequence). The ends were cut back, 3 bases at V and 0 bases at J, with 12 bases in the middle. CDR3 loop: CSAREGGSSYEQYF. The CDR3 nucleotides read TGCAGTGCTAGGGAGGGGGGGAGCTCCTACGAGCAGTACTTC.

The chain employs TRBV11-2 and TRBJ2-1; the D gene is possibly TRBD1 (6 bases). CDR3 length: 14 residues. The V end lost 4 bases, the J end lost 10 bases, and 17 bases lay between the germline ends. Germline CDR1 reads SGHAT; CDR2 reads FQNNGV. Here the CDR3 DNA reads TGTGCCAGCAGCTCAAGGGGGTCCCTTGGAGAGCAGTTCTTC. Amino acid sequence: CASSSRGSLGEQFF.

Turning to this clonotype: The junction shows a germline mismatch at one end, possibly a read error. The chain employs TRBV5-1 and TRBJ2-7; 8 nucleotides match TRBD2. In germline, CDR1 is SGHRS, CDR2 YFSETQ. The CDR3 runs to 15 residues. CDR3 sequence (DNA): TGCGTCAGCAGCTTGGAAGCGGGAGACTCCTACGAGCAGTACTTC. Its protein is CVSSLEAGDSYEQYF.

The chain links TRBV29-1 to TRBJ2-6, with 9 bases matching TRBD1. With 4 bases clipped from V and 0 bases from J, the junction kept 7 bases outside the gene matches. Germline-derived CDR1 and CDR2 are SQVTM and ANQGSEA. CDR3 length equals 17 residues. DNA for the CDR3: TGCAGCGTTGTAGGGACAGGGTCGGGCTCTGGGGCCAACGTCCTGACTTTC. It encodes CSVVGTGSGSGANVLTF.

In this sample, this clonotype turned up a few times. V gene TRBV4-1 combines with J gene TRBJ2-5; 7 bases align to TRBD1. The CDR3 consists of 16 residues. J was trimmed by 3 bases and V by 3 bases; bases with no gene match: 10. Germline V gene sequence: CDR1 MGHRA, CDR2 YSYEKL. The CDR3 DNA reads TGCGCCAGCAGCCACTTTCGGGACAGCGTAAAAGAGACCCAGTACTTC. Residues: CASSHFRDSVKETQYF.

V is TRBV6-1 and J is TRBJ2-7; 11 bases map to TRBD2. Per the germline V gene, CDR1 is MNHNS and CDR2 is SASEGT. Unmatched junction bases numbered 8, after V lost 3 bases and J lost 4 bases. The CDR3 spans 16 residues. The CDR3 sequence is CASSESGASGRYEQYF. The CDR3 coding sequence is TGTGCCAGCAGTGAGTCCGGGGCTAGCGGGAGGTACGAGCAGTACTTC.

The chain carries TRBV6-5 and TRBJ2-5; D is possibly TRBD2 (5 bases). Germline loops: CDR1 MNHEY, CDR2 SVGAGI. CDR3 length: 15 residues. V was pared by 5 bases and J by 2 bases, with 15 bases between. CDR3 region: CASSRSDWGQETQYF. CDR3 in DNA: TGTGCCAGCAGTCGGTCGGACTGGGGACAAGAGACCCAGTACTTC.

V usage is TRBV6-6 and J usage is TRBJ1-1, with 9 nucleotides matching TRBD1. V was clipped by 4 bases and J by 0 bases; unmatched bases: 6. From germline, CDR1 is MNHNY and CDR2 SVGAGI (reference sequence). CDR3 size: 16 residues. The CDR3 loop reads CASSSPDRGMNTEAFF. Here the CDR3 DNA reads TGTGCCAGCAGTTCTCCGGACAGGGGCATGAACACTGAAGCTTTCTTT.

In this sample, this clonotype turned up a few times. This chain joins TRBV28 and TRBJ2-4; the D is unclear. The germline gives CDR1 MDHEN, CDR2 SYDVKM. V was shortened by 5 bases and J by 13 bases, with 9 bases between the two germline ends. This CDR3 region has 10 residues. The CDR3 nucleotides read TGTGCCAGCAGTCACCTAGAGCAGTACTTC. It yields the protein CASSHLEQYF.